A single T cell receptor beta chain is shown here with its context. As yet, its antigen is unknown. The data stem from a study of T cell repertoires in cytomegalovirus infection. Study as a whole: Indications came from public TCR beta signatures; they pointed to CMV infection and to a matching HLA type.

TCRdb passed the reads through MiXCR, listing each CDR3 protein once. The table shows approximately 750,000 distinct CDR3 sequences, with less than 40% occurring only once. Germline CDR1 and CDR2: MNHNY and SVGAGI (reference sequence). V lost 5 bases, J lost 8 bases, and 15 bases stayed unmatched. The length of the CDR3 is 16 residues. Study outcomes and limitations: HLA-C-restricted CMV-specific TCR beta clonotypes were dominant in the ex vivo response. Public TCR beta family frequency separated CMV-and-HLA carriers, including in an independent cohort.

The receptor was derived from a human donor in good health (CMV status not recorded). Some clones in this sample may be carry-over from other donors' samples. Sequencing input: PBMCs. J is TRBJ2-4 and V is TRBV6-6, with 7 bases aligning to TRBD2. The CDR3, as DNA: TGTGCCAGCAGTAAAGGACTAGAAGCGGGCGTCTACATTCAGTACTTC. It specifies CASSKGLEAGVYIQYF.